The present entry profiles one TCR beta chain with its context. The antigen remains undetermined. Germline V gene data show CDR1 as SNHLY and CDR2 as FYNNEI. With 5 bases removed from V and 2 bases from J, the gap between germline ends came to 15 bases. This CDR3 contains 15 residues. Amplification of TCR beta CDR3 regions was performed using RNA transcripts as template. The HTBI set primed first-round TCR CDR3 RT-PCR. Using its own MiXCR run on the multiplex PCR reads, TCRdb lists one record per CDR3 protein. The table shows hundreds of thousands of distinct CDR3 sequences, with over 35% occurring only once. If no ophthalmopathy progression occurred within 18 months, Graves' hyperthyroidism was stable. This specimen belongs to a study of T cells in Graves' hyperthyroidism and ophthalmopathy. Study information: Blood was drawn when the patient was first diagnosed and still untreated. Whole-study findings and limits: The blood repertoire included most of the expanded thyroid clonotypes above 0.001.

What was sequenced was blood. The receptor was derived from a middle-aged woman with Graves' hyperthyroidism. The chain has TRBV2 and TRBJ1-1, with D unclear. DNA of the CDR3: TGTGCCAGCAGTACTCCCCTGAGGAGAAACACTGAAGCTTTCTTT. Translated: CASSTPLRRNTEAFF. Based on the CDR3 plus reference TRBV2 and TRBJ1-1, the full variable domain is EPEVTQTPSHQVTQMGQEVILRCVPISNHLYFYWYRQILGQKVEFLVSFYNNEISEKSEIFDDQFSVERPDGSNFTLKIRSTKLEDSAMYFCASSTPLRRNTEAFFGQGTRLTVV.